This record covers a single TCR beta chain. Its specificity is unknown. This record comes from a study of Graves' ophthalmopathy and Graves' hyperthyroidism. General study results and limits: Blood repertoires reportedly contained most expanded thyroid clonotypes above 0.001 frequency.

Germline values: CDR1 LNHNV, CDR2 YYDKDF (reference sequence). V lost 1 base and J 7 bases, leaving 10 bases between the germline ends. The CDR3 totals 13 residues. Transcripts of RNA were the source for amplifying TCR beta CDR3 regions. The workflow started with a first-round RT-PCR run with HTBI primers and then moved on to a second-round multiplex PCR. A single record per CDR3 protein comes from TCRdb applying MiXCR to the multiplex PCR reads. The data contain about 1.2 million distinct CDR3 sequences, roughly two fifths of them singletons. Input material: peripheral blood or thyroid tissue (not recorded which). This chain uses TRBV15 with TRBJ1-2; D is unclear. This sequence was found in an adult man with Graves' hyperthyroidism. The CDR3 loop is CATSRVGLSGYTF. The CDR3 DNA sequence: TGTGCCACCAGCAGAGTTGGGCTAAGTGGCTACACCTTC.